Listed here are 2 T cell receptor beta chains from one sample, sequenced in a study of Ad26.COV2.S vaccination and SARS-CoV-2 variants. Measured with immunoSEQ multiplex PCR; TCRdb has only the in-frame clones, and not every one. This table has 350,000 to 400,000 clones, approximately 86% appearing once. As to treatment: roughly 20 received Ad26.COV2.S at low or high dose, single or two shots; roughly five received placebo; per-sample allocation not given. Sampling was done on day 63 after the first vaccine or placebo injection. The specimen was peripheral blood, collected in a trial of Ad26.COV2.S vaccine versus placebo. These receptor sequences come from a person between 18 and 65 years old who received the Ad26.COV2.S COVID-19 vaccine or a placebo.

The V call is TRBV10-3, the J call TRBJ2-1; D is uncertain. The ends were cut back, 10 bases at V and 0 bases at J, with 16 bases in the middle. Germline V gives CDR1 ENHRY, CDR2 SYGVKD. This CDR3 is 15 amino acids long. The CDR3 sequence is CATTVGMSSYNEQFF. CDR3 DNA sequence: TGTGCCACAACGGTAGGCATGAGCTCCTACAATGAGCAGTTCTTC.

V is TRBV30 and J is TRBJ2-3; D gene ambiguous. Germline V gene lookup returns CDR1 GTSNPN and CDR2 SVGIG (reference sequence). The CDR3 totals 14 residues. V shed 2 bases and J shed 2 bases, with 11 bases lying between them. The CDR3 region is CAWSILLFTDTQYF. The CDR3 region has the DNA TGTGCCTGGAGTATACTACTATTCACAGATACGCAGTATTTT.